This record concerns one T cell receptor beta chain sequence. In the original analysis: Estimation of nucleated cell counts was performed using reference gene primer amplification. Sequencing was performed with immunoSEQ multiplex PCR; in TCRdb, only in-frame clones are kept and a portion is missing. V, J and clone size are taken as reported in that table, and D and trimming were inferred from the DNA itself. Of about 180,000 clones in the sample, 90% to 95% were seen once. The trim removed 6 bases at V and 9 bases at J, leaving 5 bases unmatched. The CDR3 is made up of 13 amino acids. Per the germline V gene, CDR1 is MNHEY and CDR2 is SVGAGI. This entry comes from a study of blood T cell repertoires in COVID-19. Across the whole study: Samples representing acute and convalescent COVID-19 were sourced from the United States, Italy and Spain. In each case, the material was cDNA or gDNA derived from T cells, B-cell-depleted T cells, or PBMCs.

Material for sequencing was peripheral blood. The chain combines TRBV6-5 with TRBJ1-6, with 7 bases lining up with TRBD1. The TCR was taken from a man aged 45 to 65 with acute or convalescent COVID-19. In nucleotides, the CDR3 is TGTGCCAGCAGACCCAACAGGGGTTCACCCCTCCACTTT. This gives the protein CASRPNRGSPLHF.